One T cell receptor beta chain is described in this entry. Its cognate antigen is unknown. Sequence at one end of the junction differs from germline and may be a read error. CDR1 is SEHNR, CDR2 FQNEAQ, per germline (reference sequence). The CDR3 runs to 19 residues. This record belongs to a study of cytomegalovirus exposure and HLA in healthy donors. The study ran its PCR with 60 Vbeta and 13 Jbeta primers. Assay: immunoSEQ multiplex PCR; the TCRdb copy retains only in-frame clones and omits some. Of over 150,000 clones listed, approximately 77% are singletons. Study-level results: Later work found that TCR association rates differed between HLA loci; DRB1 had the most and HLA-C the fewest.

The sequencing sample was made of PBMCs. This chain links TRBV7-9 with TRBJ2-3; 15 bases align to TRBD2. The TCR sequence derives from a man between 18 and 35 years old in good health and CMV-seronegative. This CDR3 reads CSSSLGLAGGYVSTDTQYF. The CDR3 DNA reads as TGTTCCAGCAGCTTGGGACTAGCGGGAGGCTACGTCTCCACAGATACGCAGTATTTT.